This T cell receptor (beta chain) was documented in a study of blood T cell repertoires in COVID-19. Sequencing used immunoSEQ multiplex PCR; TCRdb keeps in-frame clones, though not all of them. The sample lists about 320,000 clones, about 84% seen once, with 1.5% to 2% in the top ten. Sequenced: peripheral blood. This TCR came from a woman aged 45-65 years with acute or convalescent COVID-19.

CDR3 in DNA: TGTGCCAGCAGTTTAGGGGCAGGGAACATTCAGTACTTC. It codes for CASSLGAGNIQYF. The chain has TRBV27 and TRBJ2-4; D perhaps matches TRBD1 (5 bases). Trimming cost V 2 bases and J 7 bases, with 9 bases left between them. The germline CDR1 and CDR2 sequences are MNHEY and SMNVEV (reference sequence). The CDR3 covers 13 residues.